What follows are 14 T cell receptor beta chains derived from one specimen sequenced in a study of cytomegalovirus exposure and HLA in healthy donors (dated by TCRdb to the late 2010s). Library creation used the immunoSEQ multiplex PCR assay. A mixture of 60 forward primers for TCR Vbeta segments and 13 reverse primers for TCR Jbeta segments was used in the multiplex PCR. The immuneACCESS repertoire file appears here via TCRdb, limited to in-frame rearrangements. These files lack a portion of the clones; in checked studies, under half of the deficit traces to unresolved V genes, and the cause of the others is not known. In all, the sample holds about 130,000 clones, and 78% of those were seen once. The ten largest clones take up approximately 1.7% of the sample. The sample comprised PBMCs. These receptors originate from a woman aged 40-49 years in good health and CMV-seronegative.

V is TRBV6-5 and J is TRBJ2-7; 8 bases match TRBD2. J was trimmed by 6 bases and V by 7 bases; bases with no gene match: 11. The CDR3 has 14 residues. The germline V gene has CDR1 MNHEY and CDR2 SVGAGI. The CDR3 DNA sequence: TGTGCCAGCATCCCCGGGGGGGTAGTGGGCGAGCAGTACTTC. It is translated as CASIPGGVVGEQYF.

The chain combines TRBV7-3 with TRBJ2-2; tentative D call: TRBD2 (5 bases). The CDR3 runs to 15 residues. V was clipped by 3 bases and J by 1 base, with 9 bases between them. Germline V lookup: CDR1 SGHTA, CDR2 FQGTGA. The CDR3 sequence: CASSLTGMNTGELFF. As DNA, the CDR3 is TGTGCCAGCAGCTTGACGGGGATGAACACCGGGGAGCTGTTTTTT.

CDR3 sequence reads: CASRSSKREGRADTQYF. CDR3 DNA: TGCGCCAGCAGATCCTCTAAGCGGGAGGGCCGTGCAGATACGCAGTATTTT. The genes are TRBV10-2 and TRBJ2-3, with 10 bases lining up with TRBD2. V was clipped by 6 bases and J by 4 bases; unmatched bases: 13. The CDR3 has 17 residues. Looked up from germline, CDR1 is WSHSY and CDR2 is SAAADI.

CDR3 amino acids: CASSFTGTGGETQYF. For the CDR3, the DNA is TGTGCCAGCAGTTTCACCGGGACAGGGGGGGAGACCCAGTACTTC. The V and J genes are TRBV28 and TRBJ2-5; 11 bases are a match to TRBD1. The CDR3 runs to 15 residues. J lost 5 bases, V lost 3 bases, and 5 bases had no gene match. CDR1 and CDR2 (germline): MDHEN, SYDVKM.

J is TRBJ2-3 and V is TRBV4-1, with 10 bases matching TRBD2. Unmatched junction bases numbered 2, after V lost 1 base and J lost 1 base. The germline gives CDR1 MGHRA, CDR2 YSYEKL. CDR3 length equals 16 residues. The CDR3 loop reads CASSQGTSGRTDTQYF. DNA of the CDR3: TGCGCCAGCAGCCAAGGGACTAGCGGACGCACAGATACGCAGTATTTT.

The chain is built from TRBV7-2 and TRBJ2-5, with TRBD2 matching 10 bases. The germline gives CDR1 SGHTA, CDR2 FQGNSA. This CDR3 spans 17 amino acids. The V segment lost 4 bases and the J segment 5 bases; nucleotides outside the gene matches: 13. The CDR3 DNA is TGTGCCAGCAGCTCGCCGCTAGCGGGGGCAGTTATTGAGACCCAGTACTTC. Its translation is CASSSPLAGAVIETQYF.

The genes are TRBV7-8 and TRBJ2-3, with 8 bases fitting TRBD2. Germline V gives CDR1 SGHVS, CDR2 FQNEAQ. The CDR3 spans 15 residues. The V and J ends lost 5 bases and 4 bases, in that order; junction bases with no gene match: 8. CDR3 sequence (DNA): TGTGCCAGCAGCCGGAGCGGGAGCTCTTCAGATACGCAGTATTTT. Translating it yields CASSRSGSSSDTQYF.

This rearrangement joins TRBV14 to TRBJ2-7; TRBD1 aligns across 9 bases. The CDR3 totals 16 residues. The germline V gene has CDR1 SGHDN and CDR2 FVKESK. J lost 1 base, V lost 4 bases, and 8 bases had no gene match. The CDR3 sequence: CASSRLPGQGSYEQYF. The CDR3 DNA sequence: TGTGCCAGCAGCCGGCTTCCGGGACAGGGATCCTACGAGCAGTACTTC. Supplemented by reference TRBV14 and TRBJ2-7, the full variable domain reads EAGVTQFPSHSVIEKGQTVTLRCDPISGHDNLYWYRRVMGKEIKFLLHFVKESKQDESGMPNNRFLAERTGGTYSTLKVQPAELEDSGVYFCASSRLPGQGSYEQYFGPGTRLTVT.

This clone appeared a few times. V usage is TRBV6-5 and J usage is TRBJ2-1; 7 bases are a match to TRBD2. Per the germline V gene, CDR1 is MNHEY and CDR2 is SVGAGI. This CDR3 contains 12 residues. With 10 bases clipped from V and 7 bases from J, the junction kept 7 bases outside the gene matches. In DNA form, the CDR3 reads TGTGCCACCGACGGGGGGTATAATGAGCAGTTCTTC. It specifies CATDGGYNEQFF.

The chain has TRBV6-1 and TRBJ2-5; 7 bases are shared with TRBD1. The CDR3 consists of 13 residues. V shed 5 bases and J 5 bases; nucleotides not matched to a gene: 5. The V gene's germline CDR1 is MNHNS and CDR2 SASEGT. CDR3 DNA: TGTGCCAGCAGTCCGCAGGGGGAGGAGACCCAGTACTTC. Protein sequence: CASSPQGEETQYF.

This clone was counted between two and nine times. The chain links TRBV6-5 to TRBJ2-2; TRBD2 matches 7 bases. Germline values: CDR1 MNHEY, CDR2 SVGAGI. This CDR3 contains 13 residues. Germline trimming cut 10 bases from V and 1 base from J; bases unmatched to any gene: 3. CDR3 DNA: TGTGCCACGACGGGGGGGAACACCGGGGAGCTGTTTTTT. Its translation: CATTGGNTGELFF.

In its sample, this clone was seen a few times. The chain uses TRBV6-1 and TRBJ2-3, with a tentative D call TRBD1 (7 bases). The V gene lost 7 bases and the J gene lost 3 bases, with 14 bases spanning the gap. The CDR3 runs 14 residues. Germline CDR1 MNHNS, CDR2 SASEGT. The CDR3 nucleotides read TGTGCCAGCACCCCGACAGGGAGGACAGATACGCAGTATTTT. Protein sequence: CASTPTGRTDTQYF.

This clone has more than one count but fewer than ten. V gene TRBV11-3 combines with J gene TRBJ2-7; D is unclear. Germline lookup yields CDR1 SGHNT and CDR2 YENEEA. The ends were cut back, 3 bases at V and 2 bases at J, with 8 bases in the middle. This CDR3 spans 13 amino acids. The CDR3 DNA reads as TGTGCCAGCAGCTTCGGCAGCGCCTACGAGCAGTACTTC. Its protein product is CASSFGSAYEQYF.

The gene calls are TRBV30 and TRBJ2-5; possibly TRBD1 for D (6 bases). The J call may be wrong; the DNA end is better matched by TRBJ2-7. Per germline, CDR1 GTSNPN and CDR2 SVGIG (reference sequence). The CDR3 is 13 residues long. The CDR3 nucleotides are TGTGCCTGGAGTGGGCCAGGGGACTACGAGCAGTACTTC. This translates into CAWSGPGDYEQYF.